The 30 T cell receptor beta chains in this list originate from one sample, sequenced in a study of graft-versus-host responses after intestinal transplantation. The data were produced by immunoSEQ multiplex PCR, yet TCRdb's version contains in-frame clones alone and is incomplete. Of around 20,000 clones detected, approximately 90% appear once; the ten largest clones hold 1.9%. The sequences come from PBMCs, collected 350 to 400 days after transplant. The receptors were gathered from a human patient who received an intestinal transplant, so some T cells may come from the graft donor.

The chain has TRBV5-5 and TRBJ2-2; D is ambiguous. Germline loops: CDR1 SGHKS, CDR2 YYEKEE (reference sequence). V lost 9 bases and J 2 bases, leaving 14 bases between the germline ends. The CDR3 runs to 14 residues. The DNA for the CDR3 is TGTGCCACCGCAGGCCTGGTTAACACCGGGGAGCTGTTTTTT. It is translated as CATAGLVNTGELFF.

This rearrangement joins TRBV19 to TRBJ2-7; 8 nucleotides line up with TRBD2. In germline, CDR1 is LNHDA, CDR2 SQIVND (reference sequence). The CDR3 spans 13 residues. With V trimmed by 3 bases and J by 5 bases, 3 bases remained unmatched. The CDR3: CASSIAGGNEQYF. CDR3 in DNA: TGTGCCAGTAGTATCGCGGGGGGAAACGAGCAGTACTTC. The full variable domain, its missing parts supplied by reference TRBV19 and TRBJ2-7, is DGGITQSPKYLFRKEGQNVTLSCEQNLNHDAMYWYRQDPGQGLRLIYYSQIVNDFQKGDIAEGYSVSREKKESFPLTVTSAQKNPTAFYLCASSIAGGNEQYFGPGTRLTVT.

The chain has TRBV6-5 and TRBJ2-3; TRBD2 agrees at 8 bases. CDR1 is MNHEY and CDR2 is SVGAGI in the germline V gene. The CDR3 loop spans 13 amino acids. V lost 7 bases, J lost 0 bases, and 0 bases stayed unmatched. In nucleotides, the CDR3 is TGTGCCAGCAAGCGGGAGAGCACAGATACGCAGTATTTT. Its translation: CASKRESTDTQYF.

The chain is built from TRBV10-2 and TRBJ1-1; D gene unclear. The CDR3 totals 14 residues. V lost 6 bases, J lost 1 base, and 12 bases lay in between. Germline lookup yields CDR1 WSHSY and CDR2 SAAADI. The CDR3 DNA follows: TGCGCCAGCAGACCCCCAGGACGGAACACTGAAGCTTTCTTT. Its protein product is CASRPPGRNTEAFF.

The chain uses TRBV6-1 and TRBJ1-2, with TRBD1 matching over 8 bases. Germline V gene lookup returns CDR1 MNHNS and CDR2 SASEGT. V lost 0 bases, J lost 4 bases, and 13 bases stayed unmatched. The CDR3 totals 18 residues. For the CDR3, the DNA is TGTGCCAGCAGTGAAGCGCTTAAGGGAGACAGGGGAGGCTATGGCTACACCTTC. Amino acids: CASSEALKGDRGGYGYTF.

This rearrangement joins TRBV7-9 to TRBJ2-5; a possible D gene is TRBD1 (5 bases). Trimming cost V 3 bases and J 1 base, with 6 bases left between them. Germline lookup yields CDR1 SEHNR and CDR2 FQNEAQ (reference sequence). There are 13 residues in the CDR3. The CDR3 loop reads CASSFDSQETQYF. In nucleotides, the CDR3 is TGTGCCAGCAGCTTCGACAGCCAAGAGACCCAGTACTTC.

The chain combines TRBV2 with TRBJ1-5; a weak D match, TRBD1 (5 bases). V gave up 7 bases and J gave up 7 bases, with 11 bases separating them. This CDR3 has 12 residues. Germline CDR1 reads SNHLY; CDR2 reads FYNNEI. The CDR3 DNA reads TGTGCCAGCACAGGGTTTGACCAGCCCCAGCATTTT. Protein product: CASTGFDQPQHF.

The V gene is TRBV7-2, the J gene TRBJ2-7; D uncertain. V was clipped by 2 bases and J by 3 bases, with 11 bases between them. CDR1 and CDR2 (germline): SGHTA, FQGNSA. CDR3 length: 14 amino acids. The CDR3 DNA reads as TGTGCCAGCAGCTTATCGATGTCTGGCTACGAGCAGTACTTC. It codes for CASSLSMSGYEQYF.

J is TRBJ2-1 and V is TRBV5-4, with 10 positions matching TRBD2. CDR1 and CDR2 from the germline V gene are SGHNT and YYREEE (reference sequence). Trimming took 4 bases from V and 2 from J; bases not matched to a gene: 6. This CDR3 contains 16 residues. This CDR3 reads CASSPGLAEAYNEQFF. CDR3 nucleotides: TGTGCCAGCAGCCCCGGACTAGCGGAGGCCTACAATGAGCAGTTCTTC.

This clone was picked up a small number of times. The CDR3 here is CASSLEGFGGKLFF. The CDR3 DNA reads as TGTGCCAGCAGCTTAGAAGGTTTTGGGGGAAAACTGTTTTTT. The chain couples TRBV7-6 to TRBJ1-4, with D maybe TRBD1 (5 bases). V lost 1 base, J lost 10 bases, and 13 bases lay in between. CDR3 length equals 14 residues. The germline gives CDR1 SGHVS, CDR2 FNYEAQ. Combining the CDR3 with reference TRBV7-6 and TRBJ1-4 gives the whole variable domain GAGVSQSPRYKVTKRGQDVALRCDPISGHVSLYWYRQALGQGPEFLTYFNYEAQQDKSGLPNDRFSAERPEGSISTLTIQRTEQRDSAMYRCASSLEGFGGKLFFGSGTQLSVL.

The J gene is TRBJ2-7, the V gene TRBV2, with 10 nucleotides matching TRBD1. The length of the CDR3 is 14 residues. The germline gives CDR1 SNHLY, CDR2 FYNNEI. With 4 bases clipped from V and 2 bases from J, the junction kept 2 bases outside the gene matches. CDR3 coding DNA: TGTGCCAGCAGTGCGGGACAGGGGACCTACGAGCAGTACTTC. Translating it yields CASSAGQGTYEQYF.

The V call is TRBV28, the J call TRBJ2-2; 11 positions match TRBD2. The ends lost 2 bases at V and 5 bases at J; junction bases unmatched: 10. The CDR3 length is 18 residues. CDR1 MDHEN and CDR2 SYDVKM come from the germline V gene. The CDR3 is CASSLRTFSGRETGELFF. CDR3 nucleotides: TGTGCCAGCAGTTTAAGAACGTTTAGCGGGAGGGAGACCGGGGAGCTGTTTTTT.

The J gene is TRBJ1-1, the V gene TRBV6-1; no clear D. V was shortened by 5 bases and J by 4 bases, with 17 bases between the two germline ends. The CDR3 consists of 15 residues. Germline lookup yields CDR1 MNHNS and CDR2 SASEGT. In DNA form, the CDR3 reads TGTGCCAGCAGTCCCTCGACTGCAGTAAGCACTGAAGCTTTCTTT. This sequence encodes CASSPSTAVSTEAFF.

CDR3 amino acids: CASSFGTMNTGELFF. DNA of the CDR3: TGTGCCAGCAGTTTTGGGACGATGAACACCGGGGAGCTGTTTTTT. This chain uses TRBV28 with TRBJ2-2; either TRBD1 or TRBD2 may fit D (5 bases each). This CDR3 has 15 residues. With 3 bases removed from V and 1 base from J, the gap between germline ends came to 9 bases. The germline CDR1 and CDR2 sequences are MDHEN and SYDVKM.

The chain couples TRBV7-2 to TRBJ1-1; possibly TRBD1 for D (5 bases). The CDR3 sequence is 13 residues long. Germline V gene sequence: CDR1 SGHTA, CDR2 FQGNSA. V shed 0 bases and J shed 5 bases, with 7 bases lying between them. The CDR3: CASSLAPGTEAFF. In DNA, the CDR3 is TGTGCCAGCAGCTTAGCTCCAGGGACTGAAGCTTTCTTT.

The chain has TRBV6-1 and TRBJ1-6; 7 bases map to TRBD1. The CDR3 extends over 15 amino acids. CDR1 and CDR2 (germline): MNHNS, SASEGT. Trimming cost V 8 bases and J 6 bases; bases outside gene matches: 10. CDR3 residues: CASHRQGRANSPLHF. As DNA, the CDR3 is TGTGCCAGCCATCGACAGGGAAGGGCTAATTCACCCCTCCACTTT.

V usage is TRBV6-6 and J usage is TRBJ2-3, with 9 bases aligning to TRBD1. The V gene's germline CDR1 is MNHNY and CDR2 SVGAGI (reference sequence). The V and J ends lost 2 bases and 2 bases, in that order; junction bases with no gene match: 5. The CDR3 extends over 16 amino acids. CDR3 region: CASSYGDREDTDTQYF. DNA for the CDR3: TGTGCCAGCAGTTACGGGGACAGGGAGGACACAGATACGCAGTATTTT.

The CDR3 spells CSVEGQGVNNEQFF. The DNA for the CDR3 is TGCAGCGTTGAAGGGCAGGGGGTGAACAATGAGCAGTTCTTC. The V call is TRBV29-1, the J call TRBJ2-1; 7 positions match TRBD1. The length of the CDR3 is 14 residues. Germline V gene sequence: CDR1 SQVTM, CDR2 ANQGSEA. The V gene end was trimmed by 1 base and the J gene end by 5 bases; junction bases not matched to a gene: 5.

The CDR3 nucleotides are TGTGCCAGCAGCTTCCCGGGACTAGGAGATACGCAGTATTTT. Its protein product is CASSFPGLGDTQYF. This chain uses TRBV5-6 with TRBJ2-3; TRBD2 matches at 8 bases. CDR3 length: 14 residues. Germline CDR1 SGHDT, CDR2 YYEEEE. V shed 2 bases, J shed 5 bases, and the junction held 4 bases outside the gene matches.

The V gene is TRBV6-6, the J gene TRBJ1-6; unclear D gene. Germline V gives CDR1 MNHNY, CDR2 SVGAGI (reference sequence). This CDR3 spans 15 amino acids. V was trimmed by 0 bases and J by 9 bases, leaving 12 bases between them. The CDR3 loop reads CASSYSDHRSSPLHF. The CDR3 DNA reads TGTGCCAGCAGTTACTCGGACCACCGGAGTTCACCCCTCCACTTT.

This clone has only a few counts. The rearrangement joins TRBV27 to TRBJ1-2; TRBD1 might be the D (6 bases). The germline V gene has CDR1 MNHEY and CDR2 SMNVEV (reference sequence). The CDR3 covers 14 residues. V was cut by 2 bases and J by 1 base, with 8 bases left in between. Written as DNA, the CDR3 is TGTGCCAGCAGTTTAGGGGGCAATAACTATGGCTACACCTTC. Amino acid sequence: CASSLGGNNYGYTF.

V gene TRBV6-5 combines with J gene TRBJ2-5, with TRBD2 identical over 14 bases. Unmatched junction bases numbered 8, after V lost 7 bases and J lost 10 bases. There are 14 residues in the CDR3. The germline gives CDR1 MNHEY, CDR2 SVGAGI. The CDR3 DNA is TGTGCCAGCACCTCGGGACTAGCGGGGGTGGACCAGTACTTC. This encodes CASTSGLAGVDQYF.

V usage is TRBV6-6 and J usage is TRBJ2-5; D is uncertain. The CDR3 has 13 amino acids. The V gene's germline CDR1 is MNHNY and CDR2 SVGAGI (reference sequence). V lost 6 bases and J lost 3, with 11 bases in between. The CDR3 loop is CASSFYLKETQYF. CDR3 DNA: TGTGCCAGCAGCTTCTACCTCAAAGAGACCCAGTACTTC.

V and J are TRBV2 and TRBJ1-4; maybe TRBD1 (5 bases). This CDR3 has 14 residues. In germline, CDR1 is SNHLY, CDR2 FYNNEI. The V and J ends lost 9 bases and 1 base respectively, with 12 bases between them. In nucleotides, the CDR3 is TGTGCCAGTAGGAGGGGTGGAACTAATGAAAAACTGTTTTTT. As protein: CASRRGGTNEKLFF. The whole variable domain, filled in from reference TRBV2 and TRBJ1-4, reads EPEVTQTPSHQVTQMGQEVILRCVPISNHLYFYWYRQILGQKVEFLVSFYNNEISEKSEIFDDQFSVERPDGSNFTLKIRSTKLEDSAMYFCASRRGGTNEKLFFGSGTQLSVL.

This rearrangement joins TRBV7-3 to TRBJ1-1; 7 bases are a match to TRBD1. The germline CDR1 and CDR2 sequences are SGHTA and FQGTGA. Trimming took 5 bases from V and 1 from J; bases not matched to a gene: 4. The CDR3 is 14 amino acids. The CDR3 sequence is CASSPGGWNTEAFF. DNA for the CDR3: TGTGCCAGCAGCCCAGGGGGTTGGAACACTGAAGCTTTCTTT.

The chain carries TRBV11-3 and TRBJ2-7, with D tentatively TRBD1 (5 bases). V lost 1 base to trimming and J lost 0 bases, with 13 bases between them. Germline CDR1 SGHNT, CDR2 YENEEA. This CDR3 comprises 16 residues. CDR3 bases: TGTGCCAGCAGCTTAGCTGGACAACCGAGCTCCTACGAGCAGTACTTC. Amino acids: CASSLAGQPSSYEQYF.

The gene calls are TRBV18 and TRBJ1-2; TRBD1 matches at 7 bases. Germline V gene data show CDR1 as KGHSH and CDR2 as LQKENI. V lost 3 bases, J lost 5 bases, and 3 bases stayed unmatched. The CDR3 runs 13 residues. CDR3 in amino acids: CASSPGQEYGYTF. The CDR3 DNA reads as TGTGCCAGCTCACCCGGACAGGAGTATGGCTACACCTTC.

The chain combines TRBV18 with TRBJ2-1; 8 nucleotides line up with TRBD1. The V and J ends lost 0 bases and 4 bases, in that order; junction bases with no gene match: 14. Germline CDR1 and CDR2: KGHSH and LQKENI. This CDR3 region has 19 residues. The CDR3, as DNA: TGTGCCAGCTCACCACCGATGGTTTTTCAGGGGGCAGGGTACAATGAGCAGTTCTTC. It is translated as CASSPPMVFQGAGYNEQFF. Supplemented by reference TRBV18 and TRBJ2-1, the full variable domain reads NAGVMQNPRHLVRRRGQEARLRCSPMKGHSHVYWYRQLPEEGLKFMVYLQKENIIDESGMPKERFSAEFPKEGPSILRIQQVVRGDSAAYFCASSPPMVFQGAGYNEQFFGPGTRLTVL.

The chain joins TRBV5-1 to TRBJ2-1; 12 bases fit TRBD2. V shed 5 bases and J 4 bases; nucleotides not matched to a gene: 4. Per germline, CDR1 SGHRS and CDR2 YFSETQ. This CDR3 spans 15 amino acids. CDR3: CASRPSGGDYNEQFF. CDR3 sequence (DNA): TGCGCCAGCAGGCCTAGCGGGGGGGATTACAATGAGCAGTTCTTC. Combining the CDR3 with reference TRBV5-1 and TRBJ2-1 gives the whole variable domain KAGVTQTPRYLIKTRGQQVTLSCSPISGHRSVSWYQQTPGQGLQFLFEYFSETQRNKGNFPGRFSGRQFSNSRSEMNVSTLELGDSALYLCASRPSGGDYNEQFFGPGTRLTVL.

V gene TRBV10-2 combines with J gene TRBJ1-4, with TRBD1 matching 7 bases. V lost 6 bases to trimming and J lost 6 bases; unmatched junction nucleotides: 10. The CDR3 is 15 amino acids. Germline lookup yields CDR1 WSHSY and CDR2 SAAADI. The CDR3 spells CASRADGTEDEKLFF. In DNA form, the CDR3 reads TGCGCCAGCAGGGCAGACGGGACAGAGGATGAAAAACTGTTTTTT.